Sequencing of this TCR beta chain was carried out in a study of human T cells and chemical hapten exposure. About the study: Among samples, TCR yields varied mainly because of small differences in pooled library volume. The study, taken as a whole, reports: DPC sensitization produced no change in TCRs with frequency above 1 in 1000.

Germline CDR1 is KGHSH and CDR2 is LQKENI. With 2 bases clipped from V and 4 bases from J, the junction kept 8 bases outside the gene matches. CDR3 size: 17 residues. This clonotype appeared many times. Its specificity is unknown. Authors' analysis steps: Sequenced samples showed a median of 95,638 TCRs each, with counts running from around 24,000 to 710,000. TCRdb itself ran the RACE reads through MiXCR, one entry per CDR3 protein. These V and J calls originate from TCRdb's pipeline instead of the authors' own analysis. Altogether roughly 100,000 distinct CDR3 sequences are present, approximately 9.7% being singletons, with the ten largest covering about 3%. This sample's time point: healthy volunteer bleed at 2 weeks. The total RNA was obtained from whole blood that was not fractionated.

This TCR derives from a female donor in good health. Some clones in this sample may be carry-over from other donors' samples. Input material: whole blood. The rearrangement links TRBV18 to TRBJ2-1; TRBD2 matches 10 bases. The CDR3 spells CASSPGASGRGYNEQFF. The DNA for the CDR3 is TGTGCCAGCTCACCAGGGGCTAGCGGGAGAGGATACAATGAGCAGTTCTTC.